These 17 T cell receptor beta chains share one sample of origin, sequenced in a study of T cells in Graves' hyperthyroidism and ophthalmopathy (dated 2019 in TCRdb). Library prep was done by multiplex PCR. The listed sequencing device is Illumina HiSeq 2000. Amplification of TCR beta CDR3 regions was carried out from RNA transcripts. For the first round of RT-PCR on the TCR CDR3, the HTBI primer set was used together with the Qiagen OneStep RT-PCR kit. TCRdb ran its own pipeline on the public reads, namely fastp trimming at Q25 and MiXCR clone calling, and kept in-frame beta chains. Each entry merges the rows of one CDR3 protein and shows their most common DNA and genes. This sample comprises around 240,000 distinct CDR3 sequences, 13% to 15% of them detected only once. Roughly 13% of the sample is in the top ten clones. The sequencing input was blood. These receptors all stem from a middle-aged woman with Graves' hyperthyroidism that later progressed to Graves' ophthalmopathy.

The chain has TRBV24-1 and TRBJ2-3; a possible D gene is TRBD1 (6 bases). CDR3 length: 16 amino acids. The germline gives CDR1 KGHDR, CDR2 SFDVKD. Trimming shortened V by 1 base and J by 0 bases, and 10 bases separated the two germline ends. CDR3 DNA: TGTGCCACCAGTGATTTAGGGGGATCAAGCACAGATACGCAGTATTTT. Protein sequence: CATSDLGGSSTDTQYF.

Ten or more counts support this clonotype. The J gene is TRBJ2-5, the V gene TRBV5-6; D is unclear. Germline CDR1 reads SGHDT; CDR2 reads YYEEEE. V was shortened by 3 bases and J by 0 bases, with 9 bases between the two germline ends. The CDR3 runs 14 residues. CDR3: CASSSLFYQETQYF. CDR3 coding DNA: TGTGCCAGCAGCTCCCTCTTTTACCAAGAGACCCAGTACTTC.

This clonotype was counted between two and nine times. The chain combines TRBV4-1 with TRBJ2-4, with no clear D. CDR3 length: 16 amino acids. V was cut by 1 base and J by 0 bases, with 10 bases left in between. Germline V gene data show CDR1 as MGHRA and CDR2 as YSYEKL. CDR3 in DNA: TGCGCCAGCAGCCAAGTACAGATTCTAGCCAAAAACATTCAGTACTTC. This encodes CASSQVQILAKNIQYF.

This clonotype appeared many times. The chain joins TRBV6-6 to TRBJ1-4; D not resolved. This CDR3 has 15 residues. Germline CDR1 and CDR2: MNHNY and SVGAGI (reference sequence). The V end was cut by 0 bases, the J end by 8 bases, with 13 bases between. This CDR3 is CASSYSWGFGEKLFF. Written as DNA, the CDR3 is TGTGCCAGCAGTTACTCGTGGGGATTTGGGGAAAAACTGTTTTTT.

This clonotype was picked up many times. This chain links TRBV18 with TRBJ2-1; D uncertain. The CDR3 is 12 amino acids. V was pared by 6 bases and J by 5 bases, with 8 bases between. The germline gives CDR1 KGHSH, CDR2 LQKENI. The CDR3 DNA reads TGTGCCAGCTCTCAAGGGAACAATGAGCAGTTCTTC. Protein product: CASSQGNNEQFF. Complete variable domain (other parts from reference TRBV18 and TRBJ2-1): NAGVMQNPRHLVRRRGQEARLRCSPMKGHSHVYWYRQLPEEGLKFMVYLQKENIIDESGMPKERFSAEFPKEGPSILRIQQVVRGDSAAYFCASSQGNNEQFFGPGTRLTVL.

This clonotype was detected ten times or more. The rearrangement links TRBV11-2 to TRBJ2-5; the D gene is possibly TRBD2 (6 bases). CDR3 length: 17 amino acids. CDR1 is SGHAT and CDR2 is FQNNGV in the germline V gene. Trimming left V 0 bases short and J 1 base short, with 15 bases between. CDR3 sequence (DNA): TGTGCCAGCAGCTTAGATCTCCGGACTATGACCCAAGAGACCCAGTACTTC. Its protein is CASSLDLRTMTQETQYF.

This clonotype has at least ten counts. The J gene is TRBJ2-7, the V gene TRBV5-1; D uncertain. From germline, CDR1 is SGHRS and CDR2 YFSETQ. The CDR3 covers 15 residues. The ends were cut back, 0 bases at V and 3 bases at J, with 13 bases in the middle. CDR3 nucleotide sequence: TGCGCCAGCAGCTTGGCCTTAGGGCAAGACTACGAGCAGTACTTC. It codes for CASSLALGQDYEQYF.

This clonotype was counted ten times or more. Here the CDR3 reads CSASAGSRDTQYF. CDR3 sequence (DNA): TGCAGTGCTAGCGCCGGAAGCAGGGATACGCAGTATTTT. The rearrangement uses TRBV20-1 and TRBJ2-3, with no clear D. Germline V CDR1 and CDR2: DFQATT, SNEGSKA (reference sequence). This CDR3 is 13 amino acids long. Trimming shortened V by 3 bases and J by 6 bases, and 13 bases separated the two germline ends.

This clonotype has at least ten counts. The chain joins TRBV5-6 to TRBJ2-5; a weak D match, TRBD1 (6 bases). Germline V gene sequence: CDR1 SGHDT, CDR2 YYEEEE. The CDR3 length is 14 residues. Between the trimmed V and J ends, which lost 0 bases and 3 bases, there was a span of 9 bases. As DNA, the CDR3 is TGTGCCAGCAGCTTGGGGACAGCCAAAGAGACCCAGTACTTC. Translated, it gives CASSLGTAKETQYF.

Many counts were recorded for this clonotype. The chain has TRBV6-1 and TRBJ2-7, with 8 bases lining up with TRBD1. The V segment lost 9 bases and the J segment 12 bases; nucleotides outside the gene matches: 10. The CDR3 totals 11 residues. Per the germline V gene, CDR1 is MNHNS and CDR2 is SASEGT. The CDR3 loop reads CASSSRQGLYF. The CDR3, as DNA: TGTGCCAGTTCTTCCCGACAGGGGTTGTACTTC.

This clonotype was observed a handful of times. The chain has TRBV3-1 and TRBJ1-5; a possible D gene is TRBD1 (5 bases). Trimming took 1 base from V and 9 from J, leaving 13 bases between them. The CDR3 runs to 14 residues. Germline CDR1 is LGHDT and CDR2 is YNNKEL (reference sequence). The CDR3 reads CASSQGPGQRPQHF. The CDR3 DNA sequence: TGTGCCAGCAGCCAAGGACCAGGGCAGAGGCCCCAGCATTTT.

This clonotype was seen at least ten times. The V and J genes are TRBV6-2 or TRBV6-3 and TRBJ2-7; 11 nucleotides agree with TRBD2. Per germline, CDR1 MNHEY and CDR2 SVGEGT. The V segment lost 0 bases and the J segment 3 bases; nucleotides outside the gene matches: 10. This CDR3 contains 18 residues. The CDR3 reads CASSYSSVGGLADYEQYF. The DNA for the CDR3 is TGTGCCAGCAGTTACTCCTCCGTCGGGGGACTAGCGGACTACGAGCAGTACTTC.

In its sample, this clonotype was seen many times. The chain combines TRBV15 with TRBJ1-2; D uncertain. CDR3 length equals 15 residues. V was pared by 5 bases and J by 0 bases, with 13 bases between. Per germline, CDR1 LNHNV and CDR2 YYDKDF (reference sequence). The CDR3 sequence is CATSLPGRANYGYTF. CDR3 in DNA: TGTGCCACCAGCCTTCCGGGCCGAGCTAACTATGGCTACACCTTC.

The chain is built from TRBV7-8 and TRBJ2-7; D perhaps matches TRBD1 (6 bases). The CDR3 has 14 residues. Deletions cut 2 bases from V and 3 bases from J, with 11 bases between. Germline CDR1 SGHVS, CDR2 FQNEAQ. The CDR3 DNA follows: TGTGCCAGCAGCTTATACGCACAGGGCTACGAGCAGTACTTC. This sequence encodes CASSLYAQGYEQYF.

This clonotype was detected many times. V is TRBV3-1 and J is TRBJ2-6, with D perhaps TRBD1 (8 bases). From germline, CDR1 is LGHDT and CDR2 YNNKEL (reference sequence). This CDR3 is 18 amino acids long. V was clipped by 3 bases and J by 0 bases, with 15 bases between them. In DNA, the CDR3 is TGTGCCAGCAGCCAGCGGGGGACAGGACTCTCTGGGGCCAACGTCCTGACTTTC. It is translated as CASSQRGTGLSGANVLTF.

This clonotype was found many times. This rearrangement joins TRBV5-6 to TRBJ1-4, with 9 bases fitting TRBD1. J gave up 8 bases and V 0 bases, and 8 bases lay outside the gene matches. This CDR3 region has 16 residues. Germline CDR1 and CDR2: SGHDT and YYEEEE. CDR3 in amino acids: CASSLGYGTGYEKLFF. The CDR3 DNA sequence: TGTGCCAGCAGCTTGGGTTATGGGACAGGGTACGAAAAACTGTTTTTT.

This clonotype was observed many times. The chain has TRBV9 and TRBJ1-6; 10 bases match TRBD1. Trimming at V came to 3 bases and at J to 10 bases, leaving 7 bases not matched to a gene. The CDR3 extends over 15 amino acids. Germline V gene data show CDR1 as SGDLS and CDR2 as YYNGEE. The CDR3 region has the DNA TGTGCCAGCAGCGCACTGACAGGGGGCGAATCACCCCTCCACTTT. Translated: CASSALTGGESPLHF.